The 28 T cell receptor beta chains below were found in one sample sequenced in a study of CD4 and CD8 cells across lung adenocarcinoma regions. TCRdb recomputed calls from the PCR reads with MiXCR, one row per CDR3 protein. The data contain several thousand distinct CDR3 sequences, 50% of them seen just once; the ten biggest clones take up about 45%. What was sequenced was CD8+ T cells from the margin of a lung tumor. These receptors all come from a female donor with lung adenocarcinoma. The CD4 and CD8 labels of this study may be unreliable.

About this clonotype: The CDR3 ends on some other residue instead of the conserved phenylalanine or tryptophan, so this is likely a read error. The V gene is TRBV10-1, the J gene TRBJ2-5; D possibly corresponds to TRBD1 (6 bases). The CDR3 covers 13 residues. The germline V gene encodes CDR1 WNHNN and CDR2 SYGVQD (reference sequence). DNA for the CDR3: TGCGCCAGCTGTGAAGGGGGAGCAGAGACCCAGTACTCC. Residues: CASCEGGAETQYS.

This clonotype was recorded a few times. V is TRBV27 and J is TRBJ2-1; D perhaps matches TRBD1 (6 bases). V lost 10 bases to trimming and J lost 1 base, with 17 bases between them. The CDR3 extends over 15 amino acids. From germline, CDR1 is MNHEY and CDR2 SMNVEV (reference sequence). The CDR3 bases are TGTGCCACCGTTATTCCGGGACATTCCTACAATGAGCAGTTCTTC. It specifies CATVIPGHSYNEQFF.

The chain links TRBV25-1 to TRBJ2-1; 11 bases are shared with TRBD2. The germline gives CDR1 MGHDK, CDR2 SYGVNS. The V and J ends lost 4 bases and 4 bases, in that order; junction bases with no gene match: 0. The CDR3 spans 14 residues. The CDR3 sequence is CASSVAGGYNEQFF. The CDR3, as DNA: TGTGCCAGCAGTGTAGCGGGAGGGTACAATGAGCAGTTCTTC.

DNA for the CDR3: TGTGCCAGCAGTTCCCGGACAGGGGGCTTTTCCAACGTCCTGACTTTC. It encodes CASSSRTGGFSNVLTF. This chain joins TRBV27 and TRBJ2-6, with TRBD1 identical over 11 bases. With 4 bases clipped from V and 8 bases from J, the junction kept 7 bases outside the gene matches. CDR1 and CDR2 from the germline V gene are MNHEY and SMNVEV (reference sequence). The CDR3 spans 16 residues. The variable domain in full, with the rest retrieved from reference TRBV27 and TRBJ2-6, is EAQVTQNPRYLITVTGKKLTVTCSQNMNHEYMSWYRQDPGLGLRQIYYSMNVEVTDKGDVPEGYKVSRKEKRNFPLILESPSPNQTSLYFCASSSRTGGFSNVLTFGAGSRLTVL.

This clonotype showed up many times. The CDR3 DNA sequence: TGCGCCAGCAGACTTGTTAGCGGGAGGCGGGACACAGATACGCAGTATTTT. It is translated as CASRLVSGRRDTDTQYF. J is TRBJ2-3 and V is TRBV4-1, with 10 nucleotides matching TRBD2. This CDR3 has 17 residues. CDR1 MGHRA and CDR2 YSYEKL come from the germline V gene. V lost 6 bases and J lost 2; bases outside the gene matches: 11.

This clonotype is medium-sized. J is TRBJ2-1 and V is TRBV10-1; 9 nucleotides line up with TRBD2. The trim removed 5 bases at V and 3 bases at J, leaving 5 bases unmatched. Germline CDR1 is WNHNN and CDR2 is SYGVQD (reference sequence). The CDR3 runs 15 residues. The CDR3 spells CASSPGLAHYNEQFF. The CDR3 nucleotides read TGCGCCAGCAGTCCGGGACTAGCCCACTACAATGAGCAGTTCTTC.

CDR3 DNA: TGTGCCAGCAGCCAGAGGACTAGCGGGAGCGGTGAGCAGTACTTC. Its translation is CASSQRTSGSGEQYF. This rearrangement joins TRBV3-1 to TRBJ2-5; 13 bases match TRBD2. CDR1 is LGHDT, CDR2 YNNKEL, per germline (reference sequence). The CDR3 loop spans 15 amino acids. Trimming took 3 bases from V and 11 from J; bases not matched to a gene: 9.

V is TRBV6-1 and J is TRBJ2-3; D is undetermined. The germline gives CDR1 MNHNS, CDR2 SASEGT. The CDR3 covers 12 residues. The CDR3 nucleotides read TGTGCGGGCCAAAGAGCCAAAGATACGCAGTATTTT. Its protein product is CAGQRAKDTQYF.

As regards this clonotype: This clone may be a read error of a much larger clone one base away. This chain connects TRBV14 to TRBJ2-5; 8 bases are shared with TRBD1. Trimming took 1 base from V and 11 from J; bases not matched to a gene: 6. The V gene's germline CDR1 is SGHDN and CDR2 FVKESK. The CDR3 covers 13 residues. The CDR3 DNA sequence: TGTGCCAGCAGCCAAGCAGGGGGCAATGAGCAGTACTTC. Its protein product is CASSQAGGNEQYF.

CDR3 residues: CASSYSRSPEDTQYF. DNA of the CDR3: TGTGCCAGCAGTTACTCGAGGTCGCCCGAGGATACGCAGTATTTT. The chain links TRBV6-5 to TRBJ2-3; D remains ambiguous. Trimming pared 0 bases from V and 6 bases from J, leaving 13 bases between. Germline V gene data show CDR1 as MNHEY and CDR2 as SVGAGI. The CDR3 runs to 15 residues.

The CDR3 here is CASRTSAKNTQYF. In DNA form, the CDR3 reads TGTGCCAGCAGGACTAGCGCCAAAAATACGCAGTATTTT. The chain combines TRBV6-1 with TRBJ2-3; 8 nucleotides line up with TRBD2. The CDR3 has 13 amino acids. The ends lost 6 bases at V and 7 bases at J; junction bases unmatched: 6. Germline loops: CDR1 MNHNS, CDR2 SASEGT.

As to this clonotype: At one boundary the junction diverges from the germline segment, which might be a read error. The V gene is TRBV6-1, the J gene TRBJ2-3; possibly TRBD2 for D (5 bases). The CDR3 length is 13 residues. Per the germline V gene, CDR1 is MNHNS and CDR2 is SASEGT. CDR3 protein: CASRTRAKNTQYF. The CDR3 region has the DNA TGTGCCAGCCGAACTAGAGCGAAAAATACGCAGTACTTT.

Sample share makes this clonotype medium-sized. V usage is TRBV27 and J usage is TRBJ1-6, with TRBD1 identical over 7 bases. The CDR3 length is 14 residues. V was pared by 6 bases and J by 6 bases, with 5 bases of the junction left unmatched. The germline CDR1 and CDR2 sequences are MNHEY and SMNVEV (reference sequence). CDR3 DNA: TGTGCCAGCAGGCCGGGACAGCTTAATTCACCCCTCCACTTT. The encoded protein is CASRPGQLNSPLHF.

V is TRBV6-1 and J is TRBJ2-4; 7 bases line up with TRBD1. J lost 10 bases, V lost 11 bases, and 17 bases had no gene match. The CDR3 spans 14 residues. The germline V gene encodes CDR1 MNHNS and CDR2 SASEGT. The CDR3 here is CAGKGAGEQEIQYF. The CDR3 DNA reads TGTGCCGGGAAGGGGGCGGGTGAGCAAGAGATTCAGTACTTC.

Note on this clonotype: The junction departs from the called germline gene at one end, perhaps through a read error. This rearrangement joins TRBV6-1 to TRBJ2-4, with 8 nucleotides matching TRBD2. CDR3 length: 15 residues. The germline V gene has CDR1 MNHNS and CDR2 SASEGT. In DNA form, the CDR3 reads TGTGCCAGCAGCGGGGGGGACTTAGCCAAAGACACTCAGTATTTC. Its translation is CASSGGDLAKDTQYF.

The chain is built from TRBV7-6 and TRBJ2-5, with TRBD2 matching 7 bases. CDR1 is SGHVS, CDR2 FNYEAQ, per germline. Trimming at V came to 5 bases and at J to 5 bases, leaving 8 bases not matched to a gene. The CDR3 loop spans 14 amino acids. CDR3: CASSRSGEGETQYF. CDR3 DNA sequence: TGTGCCAGCAGCAGATCGGGGGAGGGGGAGACCCAGTACTTC.

Relative to its sample, this clonotype is large. The chain couples TRBV6-5 to TRBJ2-1, with TRBD2 identical over 9 bases. CDR3 length: 17 amino acids. Germline CDR1 and CDR2: MNHEY and SVGAGI. The junction had 16 bases not matched to a gene; V was cut back by 7 bases and J by 6 bases. CDR3 residues: CASTDPGLAGHPNEQFF. The CDR3, as DNA: TGTGCCAGCACCGACCCTGGGCTAGCGGGACATCCCAATGAGCAGTTCTTC.

Points on this clonotype: The CDR3 carries no conserved terminal phenylalanine or tryptophan, so it likely arises from a read error. Because the CDR3's place on the DNA is in doubt, the DNA is left out and the CDR3 is given as listed by TCRdb. V is TRBV7-1 and J is TRBJ2-5. TRBV7-1 falls under the ORF class, with uncertain function. The length of the CDR3 is 11 amino acids, counting both ends. CDR3: CKQLCTPAPGS.

The gene calls are TRBV10-2 and TRBJ2-3; the D is unclear. The CDR3 has 11 residues. Trimming cost V 4 bases and J 6 bases, with 5 bases left between them. Germline-derived CDR1 and CDR2 are WSHSY and SAAADI. CDR3: CASSVFDTQYF. The CDR3 DNA follows: TGCGCCAGCAGTGTTTTCGATACGCAGTATTTT.

This clonotype was observed at least ten times. This chain connects TRBV12-3 or TRBV12-4 to TRBJ2-5; TRBD1 matches at 10 bases. This CDR3 spans 15 amino acids. V was clipped by 5 bases and J by 5 bases; unmatched bases: 8. The CDR3 coding sequence is TGTGCCAGCAGTCCCGGGACAGGGGTTTTGGAGACCCAGTACTTC. The encoded protein is CASSPGTGVLETQYF.

The chain links TRBV6-1 to TRBJ2-3, with D possibly matching TRBD1 (6 bases). Germline-derived CDR1 and CDR2 are MNHNS and SASEGT. There are 16 residues in the CDR3. Trimming pared 5 bases from V and 3 bases from J, leaving 18 bases between. CDR3 protein: CASSPWEQGSTDTQYF. CDR3 sequence (DNA): TGTGCCAGCAGTCCCTGGGAACAGGGTTCAACAGATACGCAGTATTTT.

This chain links TRBV4-1 with TRBJ2-3; 7 nucleotides agree with TRBD1. The trim removed 3 bases at V and 2 bases at J, leaving 8 bases unmatched. The CDR3 extends over 16 amino acids. Germline V gene data show CDR1 as MGHRA and CDR2 as YSYEKL. Here the CDR3 reads CASSQETGIPTDTQYF. CDR3 nucleotides: TGCGCCAGCAGCCAGGAGACAGGGATTCCCACAGATACGCAGTATTTT.

The J gene is TRBJ2-3, the V gene TRBV6-1; D possibly corresponds to TRBD2 (6 bases). The CDR3 runs to 16 residues. The V gene lost 3 bases and the J gene lost 1 base, with 14 bases spanning the gap. Germline CDR1 is MNHNS and CDR2 is SASEGT. The CDR3 bases are TGTGCCAGCAGTGACCCGGGAGAAAGGCGCACAGATACGCAGTATTTT. Protein: CASSDPGERRTDTQYF.

The chain joins TRBV5-4 to TRBJ2-1; 9 bases align to TRBD2. V trimming: 3 bases; J trimming: 9 bases; junction bases outside the gene matches: 13. The CDR3 spans 16 residues. From germline, CDR1 is SGHNT and CDR2 YYREEE (reference sequence). The CDR3 nucleotides read TGTGCCAGCAGCTCACCCCCCTCTGGACTAGCGTCTGAGCAGTTCTTC. Its translation: CASSSPPSGLASEQFF.

On this clonotype itself: A much more abundant neighbour one base away suggests this may be a read error. V usage is TRBV11-2 and J usage is TRBJ2-1; no firm D call. The J call may be wrong; the DNA end is better matched by TRBJ2-7. The CDR3 contains 15 residues. CDR1 is SGHAT and CDR2 is FQNNGV in the germline V gene. The CDR3 DNA sequence: TGTGCCAGCAGCCTACGGAAGAGCTCCTACAATGAGCAGTACTTC. Translation gives CASSLRKSSYNEQYF.

The chain joins TRBV6-1 to TRBJ2-1; D call uncertain. The J call may be faulty, since TRBJ2-7 better matches the DNA end. The germline gives CDR1 MNHNS, CDR2 SASEGT. This CDR3 region has 15 residues. CDR3 residues: CASSEMVGGFYEQYF. DNA for the CDR3: TGTGCCAGCAGTGAAATGGTAGGTGGGTTCTACGAGCAGTACTTC.

Concerning this clonotype: Likely a read error: the CDR3 ends without its conserved phenylalanine or tryptophan. The chain links TRBV6-1 to TRBJ2-5; D may be TRBD1 (6 bases). The CDR3 has 14 residues. Germline CDR1 reads MNHNS; CDR2 reads SASEGT. Here the CDR3 DNA reads TGTGCCGGCGGTCCCCTGGGGGCTTCGGAGACGCAGTACGTC. Translating gives CAGGPLGASETQYV.

By its share, this clonotype is medium-sized. The chain is built from TRBV27 and TRBJ2-3; D not certain. Germline CDR1 MNHEY, CDR2 SMNVEV (reference sequence). Trimming took 3 bases from V and 2 from J, leaving 9 bases between them. The CDR3 sequence is 14 residues long. The CDR3 DNA sequence: TGTGCCAGCAGTTTCGAAAGAGTCACAGATACGCAGTATTTT. Translated: CASSFERVTDTQYF.